This is a list of T cell receptor beta chains from one sample in a study of blood T cell repertoires in COVID-19. Method: immunoSEQ multiplex PCR; TCRdb's copy keeps in-frame clones and lacks some. The data hold fewer than 300,000 clones, with around 82% observed a single time. The specimen sequenced was peripheral blood. The receptors derive from a woman in her 50s who had recovered from COVID-19. Each CDR3 is given with its conserved first and last residue. D genes are given only for firm matches. Clone size is given for some rows only: seen once, a few or many times, or a class if the clone is expanded.

TRBV7-9	TRBJ1-2	NA	TRBD1	CASSYEGRQGSYTF	TGTGCCAGCAGCTACGAGGGTAGACAGGGATCTTACACCTTC
TRBV6-6	TRBJ2-7	NA	TRBD2	CASSRSTSGRAYEQYF	TGTGCCAGCAGCCGATCGACTAGCGGGAGGGCCTACGAGCAGTACTTC
TRBV19	TRBJ2-1	NA	TRBD2	CASSISSGDYNEQFF	TGTGCCAGTAGTATCTCTAGCGGAGATTACAATGAGCAGTTCTTC
TRBV28	TRBJ1-2	NA	NA	CASSLPSNYGYTF	TGTGCCAGCAGTTTACCCTCTAACTATGGCTACACCTTC
TRBV28	TRBJ1-6	NA	NA	CATQGYGGNSPLHF	TGTGCCACCCAGGGATACGGGGGGAATTCACCCCTCCACTTT
TRBV29-1	TRBJ2-5	once	NA	CSAERGFGETQYF	TGCAGCGCTGAAAGGGGGTTCGGGGAGACCCAGTACTTC
TRBV4-3	TRBJ1-2	NA	NA	CASSQDYRVGGYTF	TGCGCCAGCAGCCAAGATTACAGGGTGGGGGGCTACACCTTC
TRBV25-1	TRBJ2-3	many	NA	CASSEVEVPDTQYF	TGTGCCAGCAGTGAAGTGGAGGTGCCAGATACGCAGTATTTT
TRBV7-2	TRBJ1-6	NA	NA	CASSFRTKDNSPLHF	TGTGCCAGCAGCTTCCGGACAAAGGATAATTCACCCCTCCACTTT
TRBV6-2/TRBV6-3	TRBJ1-2	NA	NA	CASSQYRAGSLGYTF	TGTGCCAGCAGTCAATACAGGGCCGGCTCGTTGGGCTACACCTTC
TRBV7-2	TRBJ1-2	NA	TRBD1	CASSPSGGKYGYTF	TGTGCCAGCAGCCCTTCAGGGGGAAAATATGGCTACACCTTC
TRBV5-1	TRBJ2-3	NA	TRBD2	CASSLAQRGGGTDTQYF	TGCGCCAGCAGCTTGGCCCAGCGGGGGGGCGGAACAGATACGCAGTATTTT
TRBV9	TRBJ2-3	NA	NA	CASSAMGGGRTDTQYF	TGTGCCAGCAGCGCCATGGGCGGGGGCCGCACAGATACGCAGTATTTT
TRBV5-1	TRBJ2-3	once	NA	CASSLDAAGNTDTQYF	TGCGCCAGCAGCTTGGATGCGGCCGGCAACACAGATACGCAGTATTTT
TRBV18	TRBJ1-1	NA	TRBD1	CASSPGTGGILEAFF	TGTGCCAGCTCTCCGGGGACAGGGGGCATTCTTGAAGCTTTCTTT
TRBV6-4	TRBJ2-2	once	NA	CASSREQGTGELFF	TGTGCCAGCAGTAGAGAACAGGGCACCGGGGAGCTGTTTTTT
TRBV2	TRBJ1-2	once	TRBD1	CASSEEGANYGYTF	TGTGCCAGCAGTGAAGAGGGGGCCAACTATGGCTACACCTTC
TRBV28	TRBJ2-1	NA	TRBD2	CASSLGGGGSYNEQFF	TGTGCCAGCAGTTTAGGGGGGGGTGGCTCCTACAATGAGCAGTTCTTC
TRBV28	TRBJ1-1	NA	TRBD1	CASSLGGAGGVNTEAFF	TGTGCCAGCAGTTTGGGGGGGGCAGGGGGCGTGAACACTGAAGCTTTCTTT
TRBV3-1/TRBV3-2	TRBJ2-1	NA	NA	CASSQDKLSPNEQFF	TGTGCCAGCAGCCAAGACAAGCTCTCCCCCAATGAGCAGTTCTTC
TRBV19	TRBJ1-2	NA	NA	CASSLAGAKGDYGYTF	TGTGCCAGTAGCCTTGCGGGGGCAAAAGGGGACTATGGCTACACCTTC
TRBV9	TRBJ2-5	NA	TRBD2	CASSLTSGGQETQYF	TGTGCCAGCAGCTTGACTAGCGGGGGACAAGAGACCCAGTACTTC
TRBV7-2	TRBJ1-5	NA	NA	CASSSNNQPQHF	TGTGCCAGCAGCTCTAACAATCAGCCCCAGCATTTT
TRBV7-9	TRBJ2-7	NA	NA	CASSSGGATYEQYF	TGTGCCAGCAGCTCCGGAGGGGCCACCTACGAGCAGTACTTC
TRBV7-9	TRBJ1-6	NA	NA	CASSGRGVQSPLHF	TGTGCCAGCAGCGGGAGGGGAGTTCAGTCACCCCTCCACTTT
TRBV29-1	TRBJ1-2	NA	NA	CSVGAGYGYTF	TGCAGCGTTGGGGCAGGCTATGGCTACACCTTC
TRBV12-3/TRBV12-4	TRBJ2-7	NA	NA	CASSLGRDYEQYF	TGTGCCAGCAGTTTAGGCAGGGACTACGAGCAGTACTTC
TRBV5-1	TRBJ2-3	NA	TRBD2	CASSLPGLAGGDTQYF	TGCGCCAGCAGCCTCCCGGGACTAGCGGGAGGGGATACGCAGTATTTT
TRBV27	TRBJ1-6	NA	TRBD1	CASSPTEGGRSPLHF	TGTGCCAGCAGTCCAACCGAAGGGGGCCGTTCACCCCTCCACTTT
TRBV5-6	TRBJ1-2	NA	TRBD1	CASSLQGNYGYTF	TGTGCCAGCAGCCTACAGGGGAACTATGGCTACACCTTC
TRBV5-1	TRBJ2-4	NA	NA	CASRLGENGIQYF	TGCGCCAGCCGCCTGGGTGAGAATGGCATTCAGTACTTC
TRBV3-1/TRBV3-2	TRBJ2-7	NA	NA	CATFEQYF	TGTGCCACTTTCGAGCAGTACTTC
TRBV6-2/TRBV6-3	TRBJ1-1	few	TRBD1	CASSYHRDRGVLSTEAFF	TGTGCCAGCAGTTACCACCGGGACAGGGGAGTCTTGAGCACTGAAGCTTTCTTT
TRBV6-2/TRBV6-3	TRBJ1-1	NA	TRBD1	CASSYSDTNRGNTEAFF	TGTGCCAGCAGTTACTCTGACACAAACAGGGGGAACACTGAAGCTTTCTTT
TRBV18	TRBJ1-5	NA	NA	CASRGAFDQPQHF	TGTGCCAGCCGGGGGGCGTTTGATCAGCCCCAGCATTTT
TRBV24-1	TRBJ2-7	NA	NA	CATSDSYSEQYF	TGTGCCACCAGTGATTCCTATAGCGAGCAGTACTTC
TRBV28	TRBJ1-5	NA	NA	CASSLGQFLPQHF	TGTGCCAGCAGTTTAGGACAGTTCCTGCCCCAGCATTTT
TRBV6-4	TRBJ2-2	NA	TRBD2	CASSTGTSESGELFF	TGTGCCAGCAGCACCGGGACTAGCGAATCCGGGGAGCTGTTTTTT
TRBV7-2	TRBJ2-7	few	TRBD2	CASSPGLPYEQYF	TGTGCCAGCAGCCCGGGACTACCTTACGAGCAGTACTTC
TRBV2	TRBJ2-1	NA	TRBD1	CASKGQGLNEQFF	TGTGCCAGCAAGGGACAGGGTTTAAATGAGCAGTTCTTC
TRBV7-6	TRBJ2-7	NA	TRBD2	CASSPRTSGRALTSYEQYF	TGTGCCAGCAGCCCGCGGACTAGCGGGAGGGCCCTAACCTCCTACGAGCAGTACTTC
TRBV28	TRBJ2-7	NA	NA	CASTPGGGGREQYF	TGTGCCAGCACCCCCGGGGGAGGGGGGAGGGAGCAGTACTTC
TRBV18	TRBJ2-1	few	TRBD2	CASSPPSGAVNEQFF	TGTGCCAGCTCACCCCCTAGCGGGGCCGTCAATGAGCAGTTCTTC
TRBV5-1	TRBJ2-7	NA	TRBD1	CASSPRTGYYEQYF	TGCGCCAGCAGCCCTCGGACAGGGTATTACGAGCAGTACTTC
TRBV12-5	TRBJ1-1	NA	NA	CASGLEQGAEAFF	TGTGCTAGTGGTTTGGAACAGGGAGCTGAAGCTTTCTTT
TRBV28	TRBJ2-6	NA	NA	CASSPGTGATGANVLTF	TGTGCCAGCAGTCCGGGGACTGGGGCCACTGGGGCCAACGTCCTGACTTTC
TRBV27	TRBJ2-7	NA	TRBD1	CASSFGQGDYEQYF	TGTGCCAGCAGTTTTGGTCAGGGGGACTACGAGCAGTACTTC
TRBV11-3	TRBJ2-7	NA	NA	CASSHRDNYEQYF	TGTGCCAGCAGCCACCGGGACAACTACGAGCAGTACTTC
TRBV15	TRBJ1-1	NA	TRBD1	CATSRDWGDREAFF	TGTGCCACCAGCAGAGATTGGGGGGACAGGGAAGCTTTCTTT
TRBV5-1	TRBJ2-2	once	NA	CASREQGDTGELFF	TGCGCCAGCAGGGAACAGGGAGACACCGGGGAGCTGTTTTTT